The 22 T cell receptor beta chains below all came from one sample that was sequenced in a study of regulatory T cells in long-lasting Graves disease. According to the study, TCR beta libraries were built with iRepertoire HTBI primers and CDR3-region Arm-PCR. MiXCR, applied by TCRdb to the multiplex PCR reads, yields one record per CDR3 protein. The sample lists about 470,000 distinct CDR3 sequences, less than 25% occurring once. Time point specified: persistent/refractory GD, antithyroid drugs over 5 years with positive TRAb. From RNA extracted from PBMCs, the TCR library was made. This specimen consisted of peripheral blood mononuclear cells (PBMCs), obtained when the disease was refractory, from a patient treated with antithyroid drugs. Receptors were obtained from a female donor with Graves disease.

The CDR3 DNA follows: TGTGCCAGCAGCCTAGGGTCGGCGGCCGAAGCTTTCTTT. It is translated as CASSLGSAAEAFF. The chain joins TRBV3-1 to TRBJ1-1; D gene ambiguous. The CDR3 contains 13 residues. Trimming cost V 4 bases and J 8 bases, with 14 bases left between them. Germline CDR1 reads LGHDT; CDR2 reads YNNKEL (reference sequence).

In this sample, this clonotype turned up many times. The CDR3 loop reads CASSFLPLLQGETPYEQYF. The CDR3 nucleotides are TGTGCCAGCAGTTTCCTACCCCTCTTACAGGGGGAGACACCCTACGAGCAGTACTTC. This chain uses TRBV28 with TRBJ2-7, with 8 positions matching TRBD1. The germline CDR1 and CDR2 sequences are MDHEN and SYDVKM. Losses at the gene ends were 3 bases for V and 2 bases for J; bases not matched to a gene: 18. CDR3 length: 19 residues. Supplemented by reference TRBV28 and TRBJ2-7, the full variable domain reads DVKVTQSSRYLVKRTGEKVFLECVQDMDHENMFWYRQDPGLGLRLIYFSYDVKMKEKGDIPEGYSVSREKKERFSLILESASTNQTSMYLCASSFLPLLQGETPYEQYFGPGTRLTVT.

This clonotype was detected ten times or more. The rearrangement links TRBV3-1 to TRBJ2-7, with 10 bases fitting TRBD2. The CDR3 contains 18 residues. Germline CDR1 is LGHDT and CDR2 is YNNKEL (reference sequence). The ends lost 4 bases at V and 0 bases at J; junction bases unmatched: 12. The CDR3 here is CASSPNSAGGAYSYEQYF. The CDR3 DNA reads TGTGCCAGCAGCCCGAACTCAGCGGGAGGGGCATACTCCTACGAGCAGTACTTC.

This clonotype was counted ten times or more. The gene calls are TRBV28 and TRBJ2-2, with 11 bases identical to TRBD2. J lost 0 bases, V lost 10 bases, and 16 bases had no gene match. This CDR3 region has 19 residues. The germline gives CDR1 MDHEN, CDR2 SYDVKM. Here the CDR3 reads CATEKSSGRNRANTGELFF. CDR3 bases: TGTGCCACCGAAAAATCTAGCGGGAGGAACCGTGCGAACACCGGGGAGCTGTTTTTT.

This clonotype was detected many times. The limits of the CDR3 on the DNA are not certain, so only TCRdb's listed CDR3 is given. This chain uses TRBV28 with TRBJ1-2; the table's TRBD1 call for D was not verified on the DNA. Germline V gene sequence: CDR1 MDHEN, CDR2 SYDVKM. Ends included, the CDR3 has 15 residues. The CDR3 is CASSSSDSPNYGYTF.

This clonotype was observed at least ten times. The chain is built from TRBV20-1 and TRBJ1-2, with D possibly being TRBD1 (5 bases). The length of the CDR3 is 15 residues. Trimming removed 5 bases from V and 4 bases from J, with 20 bases in between. The germline CDR1 and CDR2 sequences are DFQATT and SNEGSKA (reference sequence). Here the CDR3 reads CSAEQRQSRRYGYTF. The CDR3 coding sequence is TGCAGTGCTGAACAAAGACAGAGTCGACGCTATGGCTACACCTTC.

As to this clonotype: An end of the junction differs from the germline gene, which may be a read error. The V call is TRBV28, the J call TRBJ2-1; possibly TRBD1 for D (6 bases). The CDR3 runs to 19 residues. Germline V CDR1 and CDR2: MDHEN, SYDVKM. The CDR3 DNA reads as TGTGCCAGCAGACCCCGCGTTGAGAGGGGGAGTAGCTCCTACAACGAGCAGTTCTTC. It codes for CASRPRVERGSSSYNEQFF.

In its sample, this clonotype was seen many times. V gene TRBV9 combines with J gene TRBJ2-2; TRBD1 matches at 7 bases. The CDR3 totals 19 residues. Germline V gene data show CDR1 as SGDLS and CDR2 as YYNGEE. J was trimmed by 0 bases and V by 3 bases; bases with no gene match: 14. The CDR3 nucleotides read TGTGCCAGCAGCGAAGATTCCCCGGGACAGATGACGAACACCGGGGAGCTGTTTTTT. This gives the protein CASSEDSPGQMTNTGELFF. The full variable domain, its missing parts supplied by reference TRBV9 and TRBJ2-2, is DSGVTQTPKHLITATGQRVTLRCSPRSGDLSVYWYQQSLDQGLQFLIQYYNGEERAKGNILERFSAQQFPDLHSELNLSSLELGDSALYFCASSEDSPGQMTNTGELFFGEGSRLTVL.

This clonotype was picked up a small number of times. This sequence joins TRBV27 and TRBJ2-7; perhaps TRBD2 as D (6 bases). The germline V gene encodes CDR1 MNHEY and CDR2 SMNVEV (reference sequence). Trimming cost V 6 bases and J 2 bases, with 14 bases left between them. This CDR3 contains 14 residues. CDR3 coding DNA: TGTGCCAGCAGCCCCGGGTGGGAGGCCTACGAGCAGTACTTC. This sequence encodes CASSPGWEAYEQYF.

The chain uses TRBV10-3 and TRBJ2-2; 9 bases agree with TRBD2. CDR1 and CDR2 from the germline V gene are ENHRY and SYGVKD. The junction had 4 bases not matched to a gene; V was cut back by 2 bases and J by 0 bases. CDR3 length equals 17 residues. As DNA, the CDR3 is TGTGCCATCAGTGAGAATAGCGGGAGCCCGAACACCGGGGAGCTGTTTTTT. As protein: CAISENSGSPNTGELFF.

Ten or more counts support this clonotype. This chain connects TRBV2 to TRBJ1-1; 9 bases fit TRBD1. Unmatched junction bases numbered 3, after V lost 4 bases and J lost 0 bases. The CDR3 runs 15 residues. Germline CDR1 and CDR2: SNHLY and FYNNEI. CDR3 in amino acids: CASSAGTGMNTEAFF. In DNA, the CDR3 is TGTGCCAGCAGTGCCGGGACAGGGATGAACACTGAAGCTTTCTTT.

This clonotype showed up many times. This chain links TRBV12-3 or TRBV12-4 with TRBJ2-7; no clear D. The CDR3 consists of 13 residues. V lost 3 bases and J lost 1, with 7 bases in between. This CDR3 is CASSFARSYEQYF. CDR3 in DNA: TGTGCCAGCAGTTTCGCCAGATCCTACGAGCAGTACTTC.

J is TRBJ1-1 and V is TRBV10-3; the D is unclear. V was shortened by 10 bases and J by 6 bases, with 15 bases between the two germline ends. This CDR3 has 12 residues. Germline V gene lookup returns CDR1 ENHRY and CDR2 SYGVKD. In DNA form, the CDR3 reads TGTGCCACCACGGGTTCTGGGGCTGAAGCTTTCTTT. Protein sequence: CATTGSGAEAFF.

This clonotype was seen many times. The chain carries TRBV6-1 and TRBJ1-2; D not resolved. The V gene lost 3 bases and the J gene lost 8 bases, with 13 bases spanning the gap. CDR1 is MNHNS, CDR2 SASEGT, per germline. The CDR3 is made up of 13 amino acids. Here the CDR3 DNA reads TGTGCCAGCAGTGAGTGGCCCACCGGAGGCTACACCTTC. It encodes CASSEWPTGGYTF.

The V call is TRBV28, the J call TRBJ2-2; possible D gene TRBD1, 5 bases. Germline-derived CDR1 and CDR2 are MDHEN and SYDVKM. Deletions cut 2 bases from V and 4 bases from J, with 8 bases between. The CDR3 spans 14 residues. In nucleotides, the CDR3 is TGTGCCAGCAGTTTAGAAGGGGTCACCGGGGAGCTGTTTTTT. Protein sequence: CASSLEGVTGELFF.

This clonotype was seen many times. This sequence joins TRBV12-3 or TRBV12-4 and TRBJ2-7; D is unresolved. V shed 2 bases and J shed 1 base, with 9 bases lying between them. The CDR3 length is 14 residues. The CDR3 sequence: CASSLFRRSYEQYF. CDR3 DNA: TGTGCCAGCAGTTTATTTCGAAGGTCCTACGAGCAGTACTTC.

This clonotype was detected ten times or more. The rearrangement links TRBV4-1 to TRBJ1-6; maybe TRBD1 (6 bases). Between the trimmed V and J ends, which lost 0 bases and 7 bases, there was a span of 10 bases. Per germline, CDR1 MGHRA and CDR2 YSYEKL. The CDR3 is 15 amino acids. The CDR3 loop reads CASSQDRGWNSPLHF. For the CDR3, the DNA is TGCGCCAGCAGCCAAGATAGGGGGTGGAATTCACCCCTCCACTTT.

This clonotype came up a few times. One end of the junction varies from germline; a read error may be responsible. The chain has TRBV5-7 and TRBJ2-7; D is possibly TRBD1 (6 bases). TRBV5-7 belongs to the ORF category, with a function that is uncertain. The CDR3 totals 18 residues. CDR3 sequence (DNA): TGCGCCAGCAGCTTGTACAGGGCCATCCAAAGGGCGTCCTACGAGCAGTACTTC. Protein product: CASSLYRAIQRASYEQYF.

This clonotype was detected many times. The chain joins TRBV28 to TRBJ1-1, with unresolved D. V lost 1 base to trimming and J lost 12 bases, with 6 bases between them. The CDR3 spans 10 residues. Germline V gene lookup returns CDR1 MDHEN and CDR2 SYDVKM. This chain's CDR3 is CASSLFQTFF. The CDR3 DNA follows: TGTGCCAGCAGTTTATTCCAGACTTTCTTT.

The chain joins TRBV12-3 or TRBV12-4 to TRBJ2-7, with D possibly matching TRBD2 (5 bases). The CDR3 covers 16 residues. V was cut by 3 bases and J by 1 base, with 16 bases left in between. Here the CDR3 DNA reads TGTGCCAGCAGTTTCGTTGGAAGCGGATTATCCTACGAGCAGTACTTC. This encodes CASSFVGSGLSYEQYF.

This rearrangement joins TRBV6-1 to TRBJ2-1, with D unresolved. Germline V gene lookup returns CDR1 MNHNS and CDR2 SASEGT. This CDR3 region has 11 residues. V was pared by 1 base and J by 8 bases, with 3 bases between. The CDR3 loop reads CASSEVDEQFF. In DNA, the CDR3 is TGTGCCAGCAGTGAAGTAGATGAGCAGTTCTTC.

The chain recombines TRBV28 with TRBJ2-7; 11 bases map to TRBD1. The V segment lost 2 bases and the J segment 4 bases; nucleotides outside the gene matches: 7. CDR3 length equals 16 residues. Germline V gene sequence: CDR1 MDHEN, CDR2 SYDVKM. DNA for the CDR3: TGTGCCAGCAGTTTACTCTCCGGGACAGGGGGATACGAGCAGTACTTC. Amino acids: CASSLLSGTGGYEQYF.